This TCR beta chain was sequenced in a study of T-cell reconstitution after alpha-beta-depleted transplantation in children. V lost 0 bases to trimming and J lost 2 bases; unmatched junction nucleotides: 10. The CDR3 contains 17 residues. Germline CDR1 is MGHRA and CDR2 is YSYEKL. The sample holds a few counts of this clonotype. Unique molecular identifiers featured in how the TCRbeta library was prepared. TCRdb reprocessed the PCR reads with MiXCR, giving one entry per CDR3 protein. Among around 400,000 distinct CDR3 sequences listed, approximately 10% were seen once. The TCR originated in a human donor who donated a stem cell graft to a child with acute myeloid leukemia. Sequenced here: PBMCs from the stem cell graft donor, sampled from the stem cell graft. The chain joins TRBV4-1 to TRBJ2-7; 7 bases agree with TRBD1. CDR3 nucleotide sequence: TGCGCCAGCAGCCAAGATCGATCGACAGGGCAAACCTACGAGCAGTACTTC. It specifies CASSQDRSTGQTYEQYF.